The source of this TCR beta chain is a study of beta chain features in type 1 diabetes. Study outcomes and limitations: TCRB CDR3 length was moderately but significantly reduced in all four CD4+ subsets of Type 1 diabetes patients.

This CDR3 is 14 amino acids long. V shed 2 bases, J shed 6 bases, and the junction held 10 bases outside the gene matches. Germline CDR1 reads GTSNPN; CDR2 reads SVGIG (reference sequence). Expressed TCRB transcripts got sequenced, as all isolated RNA was reverse transcribed. Profiled with immunoSEQ multiplex PCR; TCRdb holds only in-frame clones, not every one. The sample has some 270,000 clones, under 8.5% seen once. This clone has only a few counts. Its matching antigen is unknown. The V and J genes are TRBV30 and TRBJ2-7; 7 positions agree with TRBD1. This TCR was recovered from a woman aged 18-29 years in good health. The sequenced sample consisted of central memory CD4+ T cells from blood. CDR3 in DNA: TGTGCCTGGAGTCGGACAGGTCTACCGGGCGAGCAGTACTTC. Translation gives CAWSRTGLPGEQYF.